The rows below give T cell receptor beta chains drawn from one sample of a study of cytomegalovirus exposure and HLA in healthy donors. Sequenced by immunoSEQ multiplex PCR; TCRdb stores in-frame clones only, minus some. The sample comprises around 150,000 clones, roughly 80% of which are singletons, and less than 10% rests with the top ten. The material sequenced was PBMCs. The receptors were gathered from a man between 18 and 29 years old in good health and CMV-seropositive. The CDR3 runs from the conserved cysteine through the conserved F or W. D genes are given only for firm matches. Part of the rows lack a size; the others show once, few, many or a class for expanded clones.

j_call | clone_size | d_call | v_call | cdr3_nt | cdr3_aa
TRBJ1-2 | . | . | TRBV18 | TGTGCCAGCTCACTCGGGTCATCCGTACCCCATGGCTACACCTTC | CASSLGSSVPHGYTF
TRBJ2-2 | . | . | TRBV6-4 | TGTGCCAGCAGTGACTCGATTCACGGCGGGGCCGGGGAGCTGTTTTTT | CASSDSIHGGAGELFF
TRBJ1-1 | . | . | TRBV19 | TGTGCCAGCAACCGTGGGGAGGACATGAACACTGAAGCTTTCTTT | CASNRGEDMNTEAFF
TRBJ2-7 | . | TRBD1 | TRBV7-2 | TGTGCCAGCAGCCCTGGGGACAGTTCAACCTACGAGCAGTACTTC | CASSPGDSSTYEQYF
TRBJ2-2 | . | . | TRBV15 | TGTGCCACCAGCAGAGCTAGGGGTGGCGGGGAGCTGTTTTTT | CATSRARGGGELFF
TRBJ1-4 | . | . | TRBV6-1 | TGTGCCAGCAGTGAAGCGTCAGGGCGTGGGGAAAAACTGTTTTTT | CASSEASGRGEKLFF
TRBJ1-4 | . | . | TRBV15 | TGTGCCACCAGCAGTGCTCGGGAGGCTCCTCAAAATGAAAAACTGTTTTTT | CATSSAREAPQNEKLFF
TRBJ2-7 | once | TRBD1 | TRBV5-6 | TGTGCCAGCAGCTTATCCGGGACAGGGTACCTAGCCTACGAGCAGTACTTC | CASSLSGTGYLAYEQYF
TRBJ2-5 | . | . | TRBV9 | TGTGCCAGCAGCGTCTTAATTCGCCCGGGGGTAGAGACCCAGTACTTC | CASSVLIRPGVETQYF
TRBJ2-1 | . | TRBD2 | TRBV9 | TGTGCCAGCAGCGTCTGGGGGGGCTACAATGAGCAGTTCTTC | CASSVWGGYNEQFF
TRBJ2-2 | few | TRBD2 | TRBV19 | TGTGCCAGTAAGACTAGCGGGAGAAGGAACACCGGGGAGCTGTTTTTT | CASKTSGRRNTGELFF
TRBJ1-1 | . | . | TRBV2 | TGTGCCAGCAGATCAGGGCTCCCTAACACTGAAGCTTTCTTT | CASRSGLPNTEAFF
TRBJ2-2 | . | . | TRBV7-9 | TGTGCCAGCAGCTTAGTGGCCAGTAACACCGGGGAGCTGTTTTTT | CASSLVASNTGELFF
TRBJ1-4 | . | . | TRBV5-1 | TGCGCCAGCAGCTCAGGACAGTTTAATGAAAAACTGTTTTTT | CASSSGQFNEKLFF
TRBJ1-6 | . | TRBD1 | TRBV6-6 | TGTGCCAGCAGCCAGGGGGTGGTGAATTCACCCCTCCACTTT | CASSQGVVNSPLHF
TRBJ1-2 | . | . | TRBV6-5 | TGTGCCAGCAGTACCCGGACAGCTCCTCGTGGCTACACCTTC | CASSTRTAPRGYTF
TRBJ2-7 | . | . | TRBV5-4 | TGTGCCAGCAGCTTGGCCACGAGCTCCTACGAGCAGTACTTC | CASSLATSSYEQYF
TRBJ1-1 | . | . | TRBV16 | TGTGCCAGCAGCCAACCTTTGACAGCACTCCTGAACACTGAAGCTTTCTTT | CASSQPLTALLNTEAFF
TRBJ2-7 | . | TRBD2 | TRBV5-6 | TGTGCCAGCAGTCAGCTCACTAGCGGGAGTTACGAGCAGTACTTC | CASSQLTSGSYEQYF
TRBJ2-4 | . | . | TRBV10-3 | TGTGCCATCAGTGGGGTAGCCGTGGACATTCAGTACTTC | CAISGVAVDIQYF
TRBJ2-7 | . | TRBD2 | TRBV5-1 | TGCGCCAGCAGCTTGGCAGAGCGGGGGGAGCAGTACTTC | CASSLAERGEQYF
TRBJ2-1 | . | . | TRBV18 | TGTGCCAGCTCACCACCGGGGGCGCGGAACAATGAGCAGTTCTTC | CASSPPGARNNEQFF
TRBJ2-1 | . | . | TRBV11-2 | TGTGCCAGCAGCCCCTGGGCCGTGGGGCAGTTCTTC | CASSPWAVGQFF
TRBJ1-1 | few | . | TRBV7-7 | TGTGCCAGCAGCTCCGGTTTGAACACTGAAGCTTTCTTT | CASSSGLNTEAFF
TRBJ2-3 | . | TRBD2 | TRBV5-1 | TGCGCCAGCAGCTTGATCCGCGGGAGTATCGGGGATACGCAGTATTTT | CASSLIRGSIGDTQYF
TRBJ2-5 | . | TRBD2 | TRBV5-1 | TGCGCCAGCAGCTTTAGACTTAACGGGGGGGAGACCCAGTACTTC | CASSFRLNGGETQYF
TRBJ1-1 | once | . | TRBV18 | TGTGCCAGCTCACCACCTGGGACAAAAAACACTGAAGCTTTCTTT | CASSPPGTKNTEAFF
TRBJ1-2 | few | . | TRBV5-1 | TGCGCCAGCAGCTTGGAAAGCTATAACTATGGCTACACCTTC | CASSLESYNYGYTF
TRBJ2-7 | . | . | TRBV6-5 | TGTGCCAGCAGTTCGCCCACTCCAAACAGCGAGCAGTACTTC | CASSSPTPNSEQYF
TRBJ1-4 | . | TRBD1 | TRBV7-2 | TGTGCCAGCAGCCTGACAGGGGGACGGGAAAAACTGTTTTTT | CASSLTGGREKLFF
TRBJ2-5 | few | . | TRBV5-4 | TGTGCCAGCAGCTTGGCGGGGTGGGAGACCCAGTACTTC | CASSLAGWETQYF
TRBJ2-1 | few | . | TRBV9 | TGTGCCAGCAGCGCCCAGACTAGTGTGGGTTACAATGAGCAGTTCTTC | CASSAQTSVGYNEQFF
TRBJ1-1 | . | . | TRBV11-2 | TGTGCCAGCAGCTTAGGGTACAGCCTTGGGACTGAAGCTTTCTTT | CASSLGYSLGTEAFF
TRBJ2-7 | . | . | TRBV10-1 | TGCGCCAGCAGCCTGGGGCTCTCCTACGAGCAGTACTTC | CASSLGLSYEQYF
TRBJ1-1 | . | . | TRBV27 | TGTGCCACCGCAACTGTAGGGAGGGGGAACACTGAAGCTTTCTTT | CATATVGRGNTEAFF
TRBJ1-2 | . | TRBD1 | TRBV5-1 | TGCGCCAGCAGCTCGGACAGGGCTTATGGCTACACCTTC | CASSSDRAYGYTF
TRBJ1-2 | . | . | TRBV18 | TGTGCCAGCTCAGCCGGTAGGGACATATCTTATGGCTACACCTTC | CASSAGRDISYGYTF
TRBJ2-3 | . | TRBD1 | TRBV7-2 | TGTGCCAGCAGCTCGACAGGGCTCCGCACAGATACGCAGTATTTT | CASSSTGLRTDTQYF
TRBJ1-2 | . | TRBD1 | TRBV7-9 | TGTGCCAGCAGGCCGGGACAGGGAAATGGCTACACCTTC | CASRPGQGNGYTF
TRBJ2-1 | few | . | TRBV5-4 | TGCGCCAGCAGCCAAGATGCGAGCTCCTACAATGAGCAGTTCTTC | CASSQDASSYNEQFF
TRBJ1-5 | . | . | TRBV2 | TGTGCCAGCAGTGACGGCTACAGGGCGGGAGATCAGCCCCAGCATTTT | CASSDGYRAGDQPQHF
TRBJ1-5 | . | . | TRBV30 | TGTGCCTGGAGTGGGTCTGGGGGCGAACCCCAGCATTTT | CAWSGSGGEPQHF
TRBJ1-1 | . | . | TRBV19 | TGTGCCAGTAAATGCCGAGCCCACACTGAAGCTTTCTTT | CASKCRAHTEAFF
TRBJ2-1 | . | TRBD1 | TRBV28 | TGTGCCAGCGATGAGAGGGGACAGGGCTACAATGAGCAGTTCTTC | CASDERGQGYNEQFF
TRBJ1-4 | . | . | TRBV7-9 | TGTGCCAGCAGCTTAGGTCCAAGACAGAATGAAAAACTGTTTTTT | CASSLGPRQNEKLFF
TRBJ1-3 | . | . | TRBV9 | TGTGCCAGCAGCCGTAGCACCAGGGTAGAGGGAAACACCATATATTTT | CASSRSTRVEGNTIYF
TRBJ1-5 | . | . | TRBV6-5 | TGTGCCCCGGGGGGGAGGTGTCAGCCCCAGCATTTT | CAPGGRCQPQHF
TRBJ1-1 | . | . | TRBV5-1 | TGCGCCAGCAGCTTGGAAACAGGGAGCACTGAAGCTTTCTTT | CASSLETGSTEAFF
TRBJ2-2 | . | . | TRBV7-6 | TGTGCCAGCAGCGACTGGACGAACACCGGGGAGCTGTTTTTT | CASSDWTNTGELFF
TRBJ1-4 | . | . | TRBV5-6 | TGTGCCAGCAGCTGGGGGACCGGGAGGGAAAAACTGTTTTTT | CASSWGTGREKLFF
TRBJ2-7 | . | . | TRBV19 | TGTGCCAGTAGTCCTGGGAGGAATTACTACGAGCAGTACTTC | CASSPGRNYYEQYF
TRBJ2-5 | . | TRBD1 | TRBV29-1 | TGCAGCGCCGAAGGGACAGCTTCCCAAGAGACCCAGTACTTC | CSAEGTASQETQYF
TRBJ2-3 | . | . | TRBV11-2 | TGTGCCAGCAGCTTCCCGGCAGGGAACACAGATACGCAGTATTTT | CASSFPAGNTDTQYF
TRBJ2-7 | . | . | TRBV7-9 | TGTGCCAGCTGGACCGAGGCGGGGACCTACGAGCAGTACTTC | CASWTEAGTYEQYF
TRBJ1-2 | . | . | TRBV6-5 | TGTGCCAGCAGTGCGCGGGCCTTAAATGGCTACACCTTC | CASSARALNGYTF